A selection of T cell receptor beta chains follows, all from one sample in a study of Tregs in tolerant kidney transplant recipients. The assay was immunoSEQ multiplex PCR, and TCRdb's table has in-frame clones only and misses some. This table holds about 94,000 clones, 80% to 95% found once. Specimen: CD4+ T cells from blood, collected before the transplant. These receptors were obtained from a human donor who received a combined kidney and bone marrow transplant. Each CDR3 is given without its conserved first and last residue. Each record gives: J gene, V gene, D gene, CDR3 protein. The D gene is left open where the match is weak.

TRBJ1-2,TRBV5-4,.,ASSSGPSNYGYT
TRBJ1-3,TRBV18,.,ASSPPGGFSGNTIY
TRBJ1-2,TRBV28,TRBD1,ASSDNIGTGEDYT
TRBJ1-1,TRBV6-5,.,ASSYSTTRRTEAF
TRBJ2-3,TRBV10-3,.,ATMYSPNPDTQY
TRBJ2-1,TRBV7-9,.,ASSLDWGDREQF
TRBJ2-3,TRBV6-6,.,ASSPTVSTDTQY
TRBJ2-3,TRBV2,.,ASSEGGPSGTQY
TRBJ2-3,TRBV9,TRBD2,ASRVAGGPSTDTQY
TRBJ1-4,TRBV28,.,ASSFGGANEKLF
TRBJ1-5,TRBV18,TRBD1,ASSPAPATGADQPQH
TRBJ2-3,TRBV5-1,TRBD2,ASSSLRTSGGGTDTQY
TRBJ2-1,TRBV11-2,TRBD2,ASSLGSGSIYEQF
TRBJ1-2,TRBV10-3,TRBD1,AISDRDRRDGYT
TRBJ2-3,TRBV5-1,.,ASSLEGSHTDTQY
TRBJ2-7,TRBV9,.,ASSVAALAYEQY
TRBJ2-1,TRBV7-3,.,ASSPHVAAGANEQF
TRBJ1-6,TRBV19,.,ASSIGGGESPLH
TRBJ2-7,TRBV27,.,ASSRQSPSYEQY
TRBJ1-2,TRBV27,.,ASSLSIGGSYT
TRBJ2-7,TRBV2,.,ASRQGRSYEQY
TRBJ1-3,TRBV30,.,AWSVDRWNTIY
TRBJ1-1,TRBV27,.,ASKEQGLAAF
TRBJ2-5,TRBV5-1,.,ASSSRPNRQSEY